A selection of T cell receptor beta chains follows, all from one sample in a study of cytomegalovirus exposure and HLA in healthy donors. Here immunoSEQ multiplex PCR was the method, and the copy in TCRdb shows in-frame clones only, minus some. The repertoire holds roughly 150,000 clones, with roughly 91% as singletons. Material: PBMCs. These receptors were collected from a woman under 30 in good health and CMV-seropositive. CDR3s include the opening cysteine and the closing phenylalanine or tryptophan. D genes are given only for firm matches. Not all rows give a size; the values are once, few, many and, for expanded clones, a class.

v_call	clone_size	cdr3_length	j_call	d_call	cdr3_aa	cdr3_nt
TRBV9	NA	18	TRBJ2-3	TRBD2	CASSASLVASGSTDTQYF	TGTGCCAGCAGCGCCTCCCTGGTGGCTAGCGGGAGCACAGATACGCAGTATTTT
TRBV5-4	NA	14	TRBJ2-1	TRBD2	CASSLREGLDEQFF	TGTGCCAGCAGCTTACGGGAGGGCCTAGATGAGCAGTTCTTC
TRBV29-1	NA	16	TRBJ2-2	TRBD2	CSVESGGRANTGELFF	TGCAGCGTTGAAAGTGGGGGGAGGGCGAACACCGGGGAGCTGTTTTTT
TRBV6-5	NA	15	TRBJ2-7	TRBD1	CASSQYRGTSYEQYF	TGTGCCAGCAGTCAATACAGGGGAACCTCCTACGAGCAGTACTTC
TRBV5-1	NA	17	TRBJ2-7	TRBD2	CASSQTPTSGTSYEQYF	TGCGCCAGCAGCCAAACCCCGACTAGCGGGACATCCTACGAGCAGTACTTC
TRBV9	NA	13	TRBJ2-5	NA	CASSPQAQETQYF	TGTGCCAGCAGCCCCCAGGCCCAAGAGACCCAGTACTTC
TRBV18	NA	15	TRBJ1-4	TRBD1	CASSPPGTVGEKLFF	TGTGCCAGCTCACCCCCCGGGACAGTGGGTGAAAAACTGTTTTTT
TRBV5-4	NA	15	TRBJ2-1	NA	CASSAGTPNYNEQFF	TGTGCCAGCAGTGCCGGGACACCCAACTACAATGAGCAGTTCTTC
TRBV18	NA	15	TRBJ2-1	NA	CASSHFAGSDNEQFF	TGTGCCAGCTCACATTTTGCGGGATCCGACAATGAGCAGTTCTTC
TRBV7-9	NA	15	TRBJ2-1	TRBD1	CASSPTGSGYNEQFF	TGTGCCAGCAGCCCGACAGGGTCGGGTTACAATGAGCAGTTCTTC
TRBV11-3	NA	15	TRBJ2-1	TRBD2	CASTNGGRAYNEQFF	TGTGCCAGCACTAACGGCGGGAGGGCCTACAATGAGCAGTTCTTC
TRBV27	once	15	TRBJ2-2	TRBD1	CASRPGTGYSGELFF	TGTGCCAGCCGTCCCGGGACAGGGTATAGCGGGGAGCTGTTTTTT
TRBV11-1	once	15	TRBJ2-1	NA	CASSLLAGPYNEQFF	TGTGCCAGCAGCTTACTCGCGGGACCCTACAATGAGCAGTTCTTC
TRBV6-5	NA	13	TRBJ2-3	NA	CASSRTRTDTQYF	TGTGCCAGCAGCCGGACACGCACAGATACGCAGTATTTT
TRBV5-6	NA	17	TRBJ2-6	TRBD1	CASSFRQGPSGANVLTF	TGTGCCAGCAGCTTCCGACAGGGTCCCTCTGGGGCCAACGTCCTGACTTTC
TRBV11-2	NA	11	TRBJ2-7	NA	CASSPLHEQYF	TGTGCCAGCAGCCCCCTCCACGAGCAGTACTTC
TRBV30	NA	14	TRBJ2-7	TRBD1	CAWTPGTGSYEQYF	TGTGCCTGGACGCCCGGGACAGGGTCCTACGAGCAGTACTTC
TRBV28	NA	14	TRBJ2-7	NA	CASSLRGSGIEQYF	TGTGCCAGCAGTTTGAGGGGGTCGGGGATCGAGCAGTACTTC
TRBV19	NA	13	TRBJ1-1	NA	CASSPLDHTEAFF	TGTGCCAGTAGTCCGCTAGATCACACTGAAGCTTTCTTT
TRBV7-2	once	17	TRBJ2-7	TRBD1	CASSQRGGGQGVHEQYF	TGTGCCAGCAGCCAACGGGGCGGGGGACAGGGTGTCCACGAGCAGTACTTC
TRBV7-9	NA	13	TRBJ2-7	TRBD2	CASSGRGTGEQYF	TGTGCCAGCAGCGGGCGGGGGACGGGCGAGCAGTACTTC
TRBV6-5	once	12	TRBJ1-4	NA	CASSYAGEKLFF	TGTGCCAGCAGTTATGCCGGTGAAAAACTGTTTTTT
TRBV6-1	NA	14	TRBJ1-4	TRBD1	CASSGDRLNEKLFF	TGTGCCAGCAGTGGGGACAGGCTTAATGAAAAACTGTTTTTT
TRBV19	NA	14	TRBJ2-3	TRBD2	CASTERESPDTQYF	TGTGCCAGTACCGAGCGGGAGTCCCCAGATACGCAGTATTTT
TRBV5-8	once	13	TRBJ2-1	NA	CASRTQGMDEQFF	TGTGCCAGCAGAACCCAGGGGATGGATGAGCAGTTCTTC
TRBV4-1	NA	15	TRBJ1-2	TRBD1	CASSQEGTGGYGYTF	TGCGCCAGCAGCCAAGAAGGGACAGGCGGCTATGGCTACACCTTC
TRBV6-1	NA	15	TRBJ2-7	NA	CASSDSGVPPTEQYF	TGTGCCAGCAGTGACTCAGGGGTTCCCCCCACCGAGCAGTACTTC
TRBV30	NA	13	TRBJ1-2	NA	CAWSVEGSGGYTF	TGTGCCTGGAGTGTTGAGGGAAGTGGTGGCTACACCTTC
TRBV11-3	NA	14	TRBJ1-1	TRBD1	CASSSDRVSGEAFF	TGTGCCAGCAGCTCGGACAGGGTAAGCGGTGAAGCTTTCTTT
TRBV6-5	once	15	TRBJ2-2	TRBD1	CASSSGQGYTGELFF	TGTGCCAGCAGTTCTGGACAGGGGTACACCGGGGAGCTGTTTTTT
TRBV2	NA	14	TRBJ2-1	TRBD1	CASRARQGSNEQFF	TGTGCCAGCAGGGCCCGACAGGGCAGCAATGAGCAGTTCTTC
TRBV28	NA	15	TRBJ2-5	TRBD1	CASSPTGGSGKTQYF	TGTGCCAGCAGTCCGACAGGGGGGTCCGGGAAGACCCAGTACTTC
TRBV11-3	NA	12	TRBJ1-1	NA	CASGTPNTEAFF	TGTGCCAGCGGGACACCGAACACTGAAGCTTTCTTT
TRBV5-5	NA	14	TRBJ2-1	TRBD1	CASSRPGGFYEQFF	TGTGCCAGCAGCAGACCAGGGGGCTTTTATGAGCAGTTCTTC
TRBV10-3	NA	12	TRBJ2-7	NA	CAISDLSNEQYF	TGTGCCATCAGTGACCTTTCTAACGAGCAGTACTTC
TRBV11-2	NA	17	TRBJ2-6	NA	CASTPWEGEIGANVLTF	TGTGCCAGCACCCCCTGGGAGGGGGAGATTGGGGCCAACGTCCTGACTTTC
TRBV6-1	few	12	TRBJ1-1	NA	CASSEMWPRAFF	TGTGCCAGCAGTGAAATGTGGCCGAGGGCTTTCTTT
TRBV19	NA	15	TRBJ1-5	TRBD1	CASSKDRVTDQPQHF	TGTGCCAGTAGTAAGGACAGGGTAACGGATCAGCCCCAGCATTTT
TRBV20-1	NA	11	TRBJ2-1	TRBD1	CSAETGDYRFF	TGCAGTGCTGAGACAGGGGATTATCGGTTCTTC
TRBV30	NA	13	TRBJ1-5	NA	CAWSLAGNQPQHF	TGTGCCTGGAGTTTGGCAGGTAATCAGCCCCAGCATTTT
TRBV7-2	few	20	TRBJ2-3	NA	CASSLAPPSTIQRSTDTQYF	TGTGCCAGCAGCTTAGCTCCTCCATCCACAATCCAGCGGAGCACAGATACGCAGTATTTT
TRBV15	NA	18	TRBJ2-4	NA	CATSDRTRLHLAKNIQYF	TGTGCCACCAGCGACCGGACAAGGCTGCATCTAGCCAAAAACATTCAGTACTTC
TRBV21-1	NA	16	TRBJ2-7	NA	CASSSQDRGIGYEQYF	TGTGCCAGCAGCAGCCAAGACAGGGGAATCGGCTACGAGCAGTACTTC
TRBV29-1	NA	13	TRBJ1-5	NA	CSVGQGSNQPQHF	TGCAGCGTTGGGCAGGGGAGCAATCAGCCCCAGCATTTT
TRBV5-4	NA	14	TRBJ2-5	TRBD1	CASSTGTEGETQYF	TGTGCCAGCAGCACCGGGACAGAGGGAGAGACCCAGTACTTC